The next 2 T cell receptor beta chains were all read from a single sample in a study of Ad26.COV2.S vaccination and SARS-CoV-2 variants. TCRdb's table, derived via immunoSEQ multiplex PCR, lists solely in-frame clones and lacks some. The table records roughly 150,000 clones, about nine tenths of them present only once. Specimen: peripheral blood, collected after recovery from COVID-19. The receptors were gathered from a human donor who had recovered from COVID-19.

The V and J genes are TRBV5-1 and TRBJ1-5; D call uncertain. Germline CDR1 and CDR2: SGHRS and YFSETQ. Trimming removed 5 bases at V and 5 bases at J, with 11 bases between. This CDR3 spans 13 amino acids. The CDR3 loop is CASRGDVDQPQHF. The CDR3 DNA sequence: TGCGCCAGCAGAGGTGACGTGGATCAGCCCCAGCATTTT.

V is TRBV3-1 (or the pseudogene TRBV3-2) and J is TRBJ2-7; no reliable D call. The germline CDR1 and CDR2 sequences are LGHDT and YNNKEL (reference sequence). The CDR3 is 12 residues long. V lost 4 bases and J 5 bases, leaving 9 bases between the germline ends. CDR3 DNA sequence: TGTGCCAGCAGCCTAATGGGGAACGAGCAGTACTTC. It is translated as CASSLMGNEQYF.